A selection of T cell receptor beta chains follows, all from one sample in a study of blood T cells in healthy people across ages. TCRdb passed the 5' RACE reads through MiXCR, listing each CDR3 protein once. The profile covers some 1.5 million distinct CDR3 sequences, with around 40% appearing a single time and less than 5% taken by the ten largest. What was sequenced was blood. All receptors come from a woman aged 18 to 35 in good health. CDR3s leave out the opening cysteine and the closing phenylalanine or tryptophan.

v_call cdr3_aa
TRBV6-2/TRBV6-3 ASSYLEAGYNERF
TRBV9 ASSVGTGLQPQH
TRBV10-3 AISESSGAGPYNEQF
TRBV4-3 ASSLISGRIHNEQF
TRBV20-1 SAISGLVSHNEQF
TRBV28 ASRPPGPGLEQY
TRBV18 ASSPRVEANTEAF
TRBV20-1 SARDQGASGGWDEQF
TRBV28 ASSPPRAGELF
TRBV6-2/TRBV6-3 ASNYRREQGAVVRNEQF
TRBV3-1 ASSQVGYTEAF
TRBV9 ASKGRFADTQY
TRBV5-1 ASSKTSGTTTDTQY
TRBV12-3/TRBV12-4 ASSLWDFSNQPQH
TRBV7-2 ASSLAIRAYNEQY
TRBV29-1 SVATHSYNEQF
TRBV27 ASSLYGPTYEQY
TRBV5-1 ASCMSLGAPNDSPLH
TRBV12-3/TRBV12-4 ASKWGDEQF
TRBV4-3 ASSQGAGVPQH
TRBV4-2 ASSRPRPSSYNEQY
TRBV10-3 AIREQGGNEQF
TRBV11-1 ASSLERADNEQF
TRBV4-2 ASGWGADTQY
TRBV28 ASSPPWDSREQF
TRBV3-1 ASSLYGLAGSNEQF
TRBV12-3/TRBV12-4 ASSSPRRGLSATNEKLF
TRBV6-2/TRBV6-3 ASSYRDRDFDEQF
TRBV29-1 SVVRTGGYEQY
TRBV5-1 ASSFGPGTGNTGELF
TRBV9 ASTQSGRLTDTQY
TRBV12-5 ASGFKLLGSPYNEQF
TRBV20-1 SALGGLAGDTQY
TRBV29-1 SVGDRVGHEQY
TRBV4-3 ASSHQELAANTGELF
TRBV30 AWSPDRVAEAF
TRBV28 ASSLPVSSGYT
TRBV4-3 ASSQEAWGSTEAF
TRBV20-1 SARAPAANYEQY
TRBV3-1 ASSQDRTTQY
TRBV20-1 SARDRTLGRTEAF
TRBV28 ASSPHRQGQNIQY
TRBV11-3 ASSKSGGADTQY
TRBV15 ATSTQGSYERY
TRBV20-1 SAREGPPGYNEQF
TRBV29-1 SVLEDTEAF
TRBV6-1 ASSIGYGARHTEAF
TRBV4-3 ASSQGAGASGSLYEQY
TRBV2 ASKIDRSLGGDYGYT
TRBV28 ASSFGSSQETQY
TRBV6-5 ASSTWALDTEAF
TRBV29-1 SGYREYNEQY
TRBV12-3/TRBV12-4 ASGTHQPQH
TRBV11-3 ASSHRTQTPYEQY
TRBV5-1 ASALAGDYNEQF